The 21 T cell receptor beta chains given below trace back to one sample, sequenced in a study of T-cell reconstitution after alpha-beta-depleted transplantation in children. Unique molecular identifiers were incorporated into the prepared TCRbeta library. From the PCR reads, TCRdb called clonotypes with MiXCR, one entry per CDR3 protein. The table has 65,000 to 85,000 distinct CDR3 sequences, roughly a tenth seen once. The starting material was PBMCs, obtained before TCRalphabeta/CD19-depleted stem cell transplant. The receptors originated from a boy aged 5-17 years with acute myeloid leukemia, due to receive a stem cell transplant.

This clonotype was detected ten times or more. The chain uses TRBV18 and TRBJ2-7; unclear D gene. V was shortened by 0 bases and J by 3 bases, with 6 bases between the two germline ends. CDR1 and CDR2 (germline): KGHSH, LQKENI. This CDR3 has 13 amino acids. The CDR3: CASSPPGVYEQYV. CDR3 DNA sequence: TGTGCCAGCTCACCACCGGGCGTCTACGAGCAGTACGTC.

In this sample, this clonotype turned up many times. This sequence joins TRBV18 and TRBJ2-6; D is unresolved. Germline CDR1 is KGHSH and CDR2 is LQKENI. CDR3 length equals 17 residues. Between the trimmed V and J ends, which lost 0 bases and 0 bases, there was a span of 9 bases. This CDR3 reads CASSPPGISSGANVLTF. The CDR3 DNA is TGTGCCAGCTCACCACCGGGGATCAGCTCTGGGGCCAACGTCCTGACTTTC.

This clonotype was seen at least ten times. The V call is TRBV4-2, the J call TRBJ2-2, with D uncertain. The CDR3 is made up of 16 amino acids. V lost 1 base and J lost 2, with 11 bases in between. Germline loops: CDR1 LGHNA, CDR2 YNFKEQ. The CDR3 region has the DNA TGTGCCAGCAGCCAAGTAATGGCCGGAAACACCGGGGAGCTGTTTTTT. Amino acids: CASSQVMAGNTGELFF.

This clonotype was seen many times. The rearrangement joins TRBV4-2 to TRBJ2-3; D possibly corresponds to TRBD2 (5 bases). Per the germline V gene, CDR1 is LGHNA and CDR2 is YNFKEQ. This CDR3 is built from 13 residues. The V gene lost 2 bases and the J gene lost 8 bases, with 11 bases spanning the gap. Here the CDR3 reads CASSQQLVLTQYF. The DNA for the CDR3 is TGTGCCAGCAGCCAACAACTAGTACTTACGCAGTATTTT.

This clonotype was counted many times. The chain uses TRBV7-9 and TRBJ2-2; perhaps TRBD2 as D (5 bases). CDR3 length: 14 residues. Germline CDR1 reads SEHNR; CDR2 reads FQNEAQ (reference sequence). V was clipped by 1 base and J by 7 bases, with 10 bases between them. The CDR3 DNA reads TGTGCCAGCAGCTTAGAGGGAGACCACGGGGAGCTGTTTTTT. It yields the protein CASSLEGDHGELFF.

In this sample, this clonotype turned up many times. The rearrangement uses TRBV3-1 and TRBJ1-1; D unresolved. Germline V CDR1 and CDR2: LGHDT, YNNKEL (reference sequence). V was shortened by 1 base and J by 2 bases, with 8 bases between the two germline ends. CDR3 length: 14 residues. DNA for the CDR3: TGTGCCAGCAGCCAAGGGATTGTCAACACTGAAGCTTTCTTT. Translating it yields CASSQGIVNTEAFF. Looking up the rest from reference TRBV3-1 and TRBJ1-1 gives the full variable domain: DTAVSQTPKYLVTQMGNDKSIKCEQNLGHDTMYWYKQDSKKFLKIMFSYNNKELIINETVPNRFSPKSPDKAHLNLHINSLELGDSAVYFCASSQGIVNTEAFFGQGTRLTVV.

This clonotype was counted ten times or more. V gene TRBV5-6 combines with J gene TRBJ1-2; perhaps TRBD1 as D (5 bases). CDR1 SGHDT and CDR2 YYEEEE come from the germline V gene. Trimming took off 0 bases at V and 2 bases at J, with 11 bases between the two ends. This CDR3 has 15 residues. CDR3: CASSLVRPGNYGYTF. In nucleotides, the CDR3 is TGTGCCAGCAGCTTGGTCCGGCCAGGGAACTATGGCTACACCTTC.

This clonotype was observed a handful of times. The chain employs TRBV4-2 and TRBJ1-5; 8 bases line up with TRBD1. Germline V gene lookup returns CDR1 LGHNA and CDR2 YNFKEQ. The ends lost 0 bases at V and 10 bases at J; junction bases unmatched: 8. The CDR3 has 15 amino acids. The CDR3 sequence is CASSQEGGQGIPQHF. The CDR3 DNA reads TGTGCCAGCAGCCAAGAGGGAGGACAGGGCATCCCCCAGCATTTT.

The chain carries TRBV10-2 and TRBJ2-1, with TRBD2 identical over 7 bases. CDR3 length equals 14 residues. Per the germline V gene, CDR1 is WSHSY and CDR2 is SAAADI. J gave up 0 bases and V 7 bases, and 3 bases lay outside the gene matches. Here the CDR3 reads CASILAASYNEQFF. The DNA for the CDR3 is TGCGCCAGCATTCTAGCGGCCTCCTACAATGAGCAGTTCTTC.

This clonotype has more than one count but fewer than ten. The J gene is TRBJ2-7, the V gene TRBV6-5; 7 nucleotides match TRBD2. The CDR3 length is 12 residues. Unmatched junction bases numbered 8, after V lost 11 bases and J lost 4 bases. Germline loops: CDR1 MNHEY, CDR2 SVGAGI. The CDR3 region has the DNA TGTGCCGCGGCCAGGGAGGGATACGAGCAGTACGTC. Translated, it gives CAAAREGYEQYV.

There are many counts of this clonotype. The J gene is TRBJ1-4, the V gene TRBV12-3 or TRBV12-4; 8 bases are a match to TRBD1. Trimming cost V 4 bases and J 4 bases; bases outside gene matches: 2. CDR3 length: 14 amino acids. CDR3: CASSWTGSNEKLFF. CDR3 DNA: TGTGCCAGCAGTTGGACAGGGAGTAATGAAAAACTGTTTTTT.

This clonotype was recorded at least ten times. The chain uses TRBV20-1 and TRBJ2-7; perhaps TRBD2 as D (6 bases). The ends were cut back, 0 bases at V and 4 bases at J, with 19 bases in the middle. There are 16 residues in the CDR3. CDR1 DFQATT and CDR2 SNEGSKA come from the germline V gene (reference sequence). The CDR3 region has the DNA TGCAGTGCTAGAGATCGGATGGAGGGCCTTATTTACGAGCAGTACTTC. This gives the protein CSARDRMEGLIYEQYF.

This clonotype has a count of ten or more. The chain recombines TRBV12-2 with TRBJ1-5. TRBV12-2 is a pseudogene. The CDR3 is 14 amino acids. The CDR3 reads CASRAGPGNQPQHF. For the CDR3, the DNA is TGTGCAAGTCGGGCCGGACCGGGCAATCAGCCCCAGCATTTT.

This clonotype showed up many times. CDR3 DNA: TGTGCCAGCAGCGAATATACAACCTCTGGAAACACCATATATTTT. Protein product: CASSEYTTSGNTIYF. V is TRBV7-8 and J is TRBJ1-3; D is unclear. The V gene's germline CDR1 is SGHVS and CDR2 FQNEAQ. V gave up 5 bases and J gave up 0 bases, with 11 bases separating them. The CDR3 length is 15 residues. The full variable domain, completed using reference TRBV7-8 and TRBJ1-3, is GAGVSQSPRYKVAKRGQDVALRCDPISGHVSLFWYQQALGQGPEFLTYFQNEAQLDKSGLPSDRFFAERPEGSVSTLKIQRTQQEDSAVYLCASSEYTTSGNTIYFGEGSWLTVV.

This clonotype has a count of ten or more. This rearrangement joins TRBV12-3 or TRBV12-4 to TRBJ2-1, with 10 bases matching TRBD2. Germline trimming cut 3 bases from V and 2 bases from J; bases unmatched to any gene: 7. The CDR3 consists of 17 residues. The CDR3 nucleotides read TGTGCCAGCAGTTTTCCCATAGGACTAGCGGCCTACAATGAGCAGTTCTTC. Amino acid sequence: CASSFPIGLAAYNEQFF.

The sample holds many counts of this clonotype. This chain links TRBV12-3 or TRBV12-4 with TRBJ2-7, with D possibly matching TRBD1 (6 bases). The CDR3 consists of 13 residues. Trimming took off 8 bases at V and 2 bases at J, with 13 bases between the two ends. As DNA, the CDR3 is TGTGCCAGCCGTCGAGGGGGACCCTACGAGCAGTACTTC. Its translation is CASRRGGPYEQYF.

This clonotype was seen at least ten times. The chain combines TRBV7-3 with TRBJ2-6; a weak D match, TRBD2 (5 bases). The CDR3 runs to 16 residues. Trimming shortened V by 5 bases and J by 0 bases, and 11 bases separated the two germline ends. Germline V gene sequence: CDR1 SGHTA, CDR2 FQGTGA. CDR3 bases: TGTGCCAGCAGCCTGGGCGGGTACTCTGGGGCCAACGTCCTGACTTTC. Its protein is CASSLGGYSGANVLTF.

The chain couples TRBV20-1 to TRBJ2-3, with D perhaps given as TRBD1 or TRBD2 (6 bases each). CDR1 and CDR2 (germline): DFQATT, SNEGSKA (reference sequence). The CDR3 is 16 amino acids. The V gene lost 3 bases and the J gene lost 9 bases, with 25 bases spanning the gap. CDR3 protein: CSARSLSGGTTLTQYF. The CDR3 coding sequence is TGCAGTGCTAGGTCCCTATCCGGCGGGACAACGTTGACGCAGTATTTT.

This clonotype was seen ten or more times. This chain links TRBV20-1 with TRBJ2-3, with D tentatively TRBD2 (6 bases). The CDR3 is made up of 13 amino acids. V was shortened by 1 base and J by 5 bases, with 10 bases between the two germline ends. Germline V gene sequence: CDR1 DFQATT, CDR2 SNEGSKA (reference sequence). This CDR3 reads CSARGAGKDTQYF. The CDR3 nucleotides read TGCAGTGCTAGAGGGGCGGGGAAAGATACGCAGTATTTT.

This clonotype was recorded at least ten times. For the CDR3, the DNA is TGTGCCAGCAGTCCTGGAAGCGCTTCACCCCTCCACTTT. Amino acid sequence: CASSPGSASPLHF. This rearrangement joins TRBV12-3 or TRBV12-4 to TRBJ1-6; unclear D gene. V lost 5 bases, J lost 9 bases, and 11 bases lay in between. The CDR3 extends over 13 amino acids.

This clonotype was found many times. This chain links TRBV5-1 with TRBJ2-7; TRBD1 agrees at 9 bases. Germline V gene data show CDR1 as SGHRS and CDR2 as YFSETQ. Trimming took 1 base from V and 7 from J; bases not matched to a gene: 3. There are 13 residues in the CDR3. The DNA for the CDR3 is TGCGCCAGCAGCTTGACAGGGGGCGCAGAGCAGTACGTC. Translation gives CASSLTGGAEQYV.